Listed below are T cell receptor beta chains from one sample, sequenced in a study of T cells after somatic rescue of genetic block. Sequencing used immunoSEQ multiplex PCR; TCRdb keeps in-frame clones, though not all of them. This table holds around 52,000 clones, about 96% found once. Sequencing was performed on peripheral blood mononuclear cells (PBMCs). The receptors come from a child under two years old. Both conserved end residues are part of each CDR3. A D gene is named only where the DNA matches it firmly. Clone size appears in some rows only: once, few, many, or a class for an expanded clone.

D	V	size	J	DNA	CDR3
TRBD1	TRBV4-2	-	TRBJ1-2	TGTGCCAGCAGCCACCCTAAGGGGGCAGGGTATGGCTACACCTTC	CASSHPKGAGYGYTF
TRBD2	TRBV4-3	once	TRBJ2-1	TGCGCCAGCAGCCCCGGACTAGCGGGATCCTACAATGAGCAGTTCTTC	CASSPGLAGSYNEQFF
-	TRBV9	-	TRBJ2-3	TGTGCCAGCAGCGTAGAGGACACAGATACGCAGTATTTT	CASSVEDTDTQYF
TRBD2	TRBV28	-	TRBJ2-7	TGTGCCAGCAGCCGAGCGGGATCGACCTACGAGCAGTACTTC	CASSRAGSTYEQYF
TRBD2	TRBV5-6	-	TRBJ2-7	TGTGCCAGCAGCTTGGGGCCTAGCGGGAGGACTTACGAGCAGTACTTC	CASSLGPSGRTYEQYF
TRBD2	TRBV7-2	-	TRBJ2-2	TGTGCCAGCAGCTTTACCGGGACTAGCGGGGGAACCGGGGAGCTGTTTTTT	CASSFTGTSGGTGELFF
-	TRBV5-6	-	TRBJ2-5	TGTGCCAGCAGCGGGAGCGAGACCCAGTACTTC	CASSGSETQYF
TRBD1	TRBV19	-	TRBJ1-2	TGTGCCAGTAGGGACAGGGGATATGGCTACACCTTC	CASRDRGYGYTF
-	TRBV7-2	-	TRBJ2-2	TGTGCCAGCAGCTACACCGGGGAGCTGTTTTTT	CASSYTGELFF
TRBD1	TRBV15	-	TRBJ2-7	TGTGCCACCAGCAGAAGCCACAGGGGATACGAGCAGTACTTC	CATSRSHRGYEQYF
-	TRBV11-2	-	TRBJ2-3	TGTGCCAGCAGCTTAGACCCCCTTGTCACAGATACGCAGTATTTT	CASSLDPLVTDTQYF
TRBD1	TRBV28	-	TRBJ1-5	TGTGCCAGCAGGCACAGGGGGTTAAGCAATCAGCCCCAGCATTTT	CASRHRGLSNQPQHF
TRBD2	TRBV5-4	-	TRBJ2-7	TGTGCCAGCAGCTTGGCCCGGGCAGCGGGGGGAGAGCAGTACTTC	CASSLARAAGGEQYF
-	TRBV6-1	-	TRBJ2-2	TGTGCCAGCCCCGGGGAGCTGTTTTTT	CASPGELFF
-	TRBV7-7	once	TRBJ2-5	TGTGCTAGCAGCTTAGCATGGACACAAGAGACCCAGTACTTC	CASSLAWTQETQYF
TRBD2	TRBV28	-	TRBJ2-7	TGTGCCAGCAGGACAAGCGGGAGGAGGAACTACGAGCAGTACTTC	CASRTSGRRNYEQYF
TRBD2	TRBV6-5	-	TRBJ2-3	TGTGCCAGCAGGGGGTCAGCGGGAGGGCCGGATACGCAGTATTTT	CASRGSAGGPDTQYF
TRBD1	TRBV28	-	TRBJ1-2	TGTGCCAGCAGTTTAGGACAGGGAAACTATGGCTACACCTTC	CASSLGQGNYGYTF
-	TRBV11-2	-	TRBJ1-2	TGTGCCAGCAGCCCCGGACGGACTTATGGCTACACCTTC	CASSPGRTYGYTF
TRBD2	TRBV6-1	-	TRBJ2-4	TGTGCCAGCAGTGGAGCTAGCGGGAGGGCCAAAAACATTCAGTACTTC	CASSGASGRAKNIQYF
TRBD2	TRBV6-5	-	TRBJ2-2	TGTGCCAGCAAAGGCGGGAGGGCCCCCGGGGAGCTGTTTTTT	CASKGGRAPGELFF
TRBD2	TRBV9	once	TRBJ2-2	TGTGCCAGCAGAGCGACTAGCGGGAACGGGGAGCTGTTTTTT	CASRATSGNGELFF